This T cell receptor beta chain was identified in a study of early T cells in non-severe SARS-CoV-2 infection. Germline lookup yields CDR1 LGHNT and CDR2 FRNRAP. The CDR3 extends over 12 amino acids. Between the trimmed V and J ends, which lost 0 bases and 10 bases, there was a span of 4 bases. The sample holds many counts of this clonotype. MiXCR, applied by TCRdb to the 5' RACE reads, yields one record per CDR3 protein. This sample has about 83,000 distinct CDR3 sequences, with about 13% found just once. The sample comprised whole blood. This TCR derives from an adult who was a healthcare worker with PCR-confirmed SARS-CoV-2 infection or an uninfected control (not recorded which). The chain recombines TRBV12-5 with TRBJ1-6; D is uncertain. The CDR3 protein is CASGLVKSPLHF. CDR3 in DNA: TGTGCTAGTGGTTTGGTAAAATCACCCCTCCACTTT.